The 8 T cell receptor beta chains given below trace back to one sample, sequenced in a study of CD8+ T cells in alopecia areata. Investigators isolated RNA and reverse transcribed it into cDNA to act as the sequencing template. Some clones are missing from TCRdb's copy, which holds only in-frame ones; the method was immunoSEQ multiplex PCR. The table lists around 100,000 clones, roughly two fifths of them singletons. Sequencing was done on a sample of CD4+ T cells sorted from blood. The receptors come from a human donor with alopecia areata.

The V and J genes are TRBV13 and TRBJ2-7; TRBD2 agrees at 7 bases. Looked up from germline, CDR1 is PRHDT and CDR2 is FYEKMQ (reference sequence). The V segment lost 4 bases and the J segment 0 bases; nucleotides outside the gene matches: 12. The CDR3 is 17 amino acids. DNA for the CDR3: TGTGCCAGCAGCTCCGGGTTACTAGCGAAAACCTCCTACGAGCAGTACTTC. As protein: CASSSGLLAKTSYEQYF.

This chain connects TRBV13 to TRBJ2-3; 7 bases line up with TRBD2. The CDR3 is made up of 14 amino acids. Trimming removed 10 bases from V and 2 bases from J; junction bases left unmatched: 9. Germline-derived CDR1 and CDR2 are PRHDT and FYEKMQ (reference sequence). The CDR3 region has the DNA TGTGCCATCTCCACCGGGACTACCACAGATACGCAGTATTTT. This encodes CAISTGTTTDTQYF.

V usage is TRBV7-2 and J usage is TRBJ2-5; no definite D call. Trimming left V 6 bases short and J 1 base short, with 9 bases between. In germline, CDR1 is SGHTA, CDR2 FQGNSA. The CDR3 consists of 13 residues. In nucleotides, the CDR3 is TGTGCCAGCAGATCACCCTTCCAAGAGACCCAGTACTTC. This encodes CASRSPFQETQYF.

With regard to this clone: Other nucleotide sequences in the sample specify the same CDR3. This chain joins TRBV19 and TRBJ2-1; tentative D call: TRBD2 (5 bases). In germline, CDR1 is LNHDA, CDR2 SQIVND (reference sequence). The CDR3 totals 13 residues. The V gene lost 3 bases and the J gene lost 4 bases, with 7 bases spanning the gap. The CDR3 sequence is CASSIGDYNEQFF. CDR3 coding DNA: TGTGCCAGTAGTATCGGGGATTACAATGAGCAGTTCTTC. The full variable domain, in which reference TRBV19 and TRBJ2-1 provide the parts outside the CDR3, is DGGITQSPKYLFRKEGQNVTLSCEQNLNHDAMYWYRQDPGQGLRLIYYSQIVNDFQKGDIAEGYSVSREKKESFPLTVTSAQKNPTAFYLCASSIGDYNEQFFGPGTRLTVL.

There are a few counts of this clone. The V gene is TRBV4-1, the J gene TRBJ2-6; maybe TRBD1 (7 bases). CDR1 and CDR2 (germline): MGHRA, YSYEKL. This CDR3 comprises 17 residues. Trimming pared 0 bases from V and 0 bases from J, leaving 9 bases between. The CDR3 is CASSQDRGASGANVLTF. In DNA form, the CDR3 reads TGCGCCAGCAGCCAAGACAGGGGGGCCTCTGGGGCCAACGTCCTGACTTTC.

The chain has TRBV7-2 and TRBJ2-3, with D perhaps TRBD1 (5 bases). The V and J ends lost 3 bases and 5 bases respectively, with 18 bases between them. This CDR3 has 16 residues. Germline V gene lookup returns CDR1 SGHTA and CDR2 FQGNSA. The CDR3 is CASSFRSVPREDTQYF. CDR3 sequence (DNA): TGTGCCAGCAGCTTCCGGTCTGTACCCAGGGAAGATACGCAGTATTTT.

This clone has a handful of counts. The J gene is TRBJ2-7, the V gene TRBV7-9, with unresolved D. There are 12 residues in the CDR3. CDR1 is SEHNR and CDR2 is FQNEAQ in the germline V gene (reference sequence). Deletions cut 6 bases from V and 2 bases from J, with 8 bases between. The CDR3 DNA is TGTGCCAGCAGTCGCGGTGCCTACGAGCAGTACTTC. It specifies CASSRGAYEQYF.

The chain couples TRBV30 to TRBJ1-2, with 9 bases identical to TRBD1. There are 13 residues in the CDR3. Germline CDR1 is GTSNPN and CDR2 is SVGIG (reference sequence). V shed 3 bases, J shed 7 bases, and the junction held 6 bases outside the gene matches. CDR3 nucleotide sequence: TGTGCCTGGAGAAACAGGGGGCGTTTTGGCTACACCTTC. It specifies CAWRNRGRFGYTF.